These T cell receptor beta chains were read from a single sample in a study of siplizumab effects on memory and regulatory T cells. Assay used: immunoSEQ multiplex PCR; TCRdb lists only in-frame clones, some missing. The repertoire includes 87,000 or so clones, approximately 95% of them detected once, and around 0.33% sits in the top ten. The sequencing input was non-Treg CD4+ T cells sorted from blood. The receptors were sampled from a human donor in good health. CDR3s include the opening cysteine and the closing phenylalanine or tryptophan. The D gene is left open where the match is weak. Clone size appears in some rows only: once, few, many, or a class for an expanded clone.

V gene,J gene,D gene,clone size,CDR3 DNA,CDR3 protein
TRBV11-2,TRBJ1-2,TRBD1,once,TGTGCCAGCAGCTCCACAGACAGGGCTGGTGGCTACACCTTC,CASSSTDRAGGYTF
TRBV6-1,TRBJ1-1,TRBD1,NA,TGTGCCAGCACCAGACAGGGAGACAGGAAAGCTTTCTTT,CASTRQGDRKAFF
TRBV7-2,TRBJ1-4,NA,NA,TGTGCCAGCAGCTTAGTGTCAGGGTCTAATGAAAAACTGTTTTTT,CASSLVSGSNEKLFF
TRBV9,TRBJ1-2,TRBD1,NA,TGTGCCAGCAGTCCTAGAGGGGGGACAGCCTATGGCTACACCTTC,CASSPRGGTAYGYTF
TRBV30,TRBJ1-2,NA,NA,TGTGCCTGGACCGTGGAGCCCTATGGCTACACCTTC,CAWTVEPYGYTF
TRBV5-1,TRBJ2-2,NA,NA,TGCGCCAGCAGCTTGGGGCTAGCAGGGAACACCGGGGAGCTGTTTTTT,CASSLGLAGNTGELFF
TRBV9,TRBJ2-5,TRBD1,NA,TGTGCCAGCAGCGTAGGTGCAGGGGGTCTTGCCCAGTACTTC,CASSVGAGGLAQYF
TRBV30,TRBJ2-7,NA,NA,TGTGCCTGGAGAGGACGAGACTACGAGCAGTACTTC,CAWRGRDYEQYF
TRBV5-1,TRBJ2-1,TRBD1,NA,TGCGCCAGCAGGACGATGGGGACAGGGAACAATGAGCAGTTCTTC,CASRTMGTGNNEQFF
TRBV7-9,TRBJ2-5,TRBD2,once,TGTGCCAGCAGCCGACTAGCTAGTAAGACCCAGTACTTC,CASSRLASKTQYF
TRBV10-1,TRBJ2-1,TRBD2,NA,TGCGCCAGCAGTCCCGGGACTAGAGATGAGCAGTTCTTC,CASSPGTRDEQFF
TRBV19,TRBJ1-5,TRBD1,NA,TGTGCCAGTAGTGGTGACAGGGTCAATCAGCCCCAGCATTTT,CASSGDRVNQPQHF
TRBV15,TRBJ2-3,TRBD2,once,TGTGCCACCAGCAGAGATCTAGCGGGAGGGCCCGTAGATACGCAGTATTTT,CATSRDLAGGPVDTQYF
TRBV30,TRBJ2-1,NA,NA,TGTGCCTGGAGTGTACTTCAGGGAAAGTTCTTC,CAWSVLQGKFF
TRBV6-1,TRBJ1-5,NA,NA,TGTGCCAGCAGTGAACAGGGGCGCAATCAGCCCCAGCATTTT,CASSEQGRNQPQHF
TRBV5-4,TRBJ2-7,NA,NA,TGTGCCAGCAGCAAACAGGGAGGACCCTACGAGCAGTACTTC,CASSKQGGPYEQYF
TRBV7-2,TRBJ2-1,TRBD1,NA,TGTGCCAGCAGCCCCGGGACAGGGTACAATGAGCAGTTCTTC,CASSPGTGYNEQFF
TRBV7-9,TRBJ1-2,TRBD1,NA,TGTGCCAGCAGCCCACTAGGACAGGGGTATGGCTACACCTTC,CASSPLGQGYGYTF
TRBV7-2,TRBJ1-1,NA,NA,TGTGCCAGCAGCCCTTCCAGGGACCGAGGTACTGAAGCTTTCTTT,CASSPSRDRGTEAFF
TRBV10-3,TRBJ1-2,TRBD1,NA,TGTGCCATCAGTGAAGGACAGGGGTATGGCTACACCTTC,CAISEGQGYGYTF
TRBV19,TRBJ1-1,NA,NA,TGTGCCAGTAGTTACCTTGGGAGAGGTAAGCCTGAAGCTTTCTTT,CASSYLGRGKPEAFF
TRBV15,TRBJ1-6,NA,once,TGTGCCACCAGCAGAGATATTTTAGGGAGGTTCCACTTT,CATSRDILGRFHF
TRBV9,TRBJ2-7,TRBD2,NA,TGTGCCAGCAGCCTGGGACTAGCGGGAGACGGGTACGAGCAGTACTTC,CASSLGLAGDGYEQYF
TRBV6-6,TRBJ1-5,NA,once,TGTGCCAGCAGTTACCAGCAGGGTCATCAGCCCCAGCATTTT,CASSYQQGHQPQHF
TRBV5-5,TRBJ2-7,TRBD1,few,TGTGCCAGCAGCTTAAGGACAGGGTCCTACGAGCAGTACTTC,CASSLRTGSYEQYF
TRBV7-2,TRBJ2-4,NA,NA,TGTGCCAGCAGCTTAGTTCCCGGGAGTGGGTACTTC,CASSLVPGSGYF
TRBV5-1,TRBJ1-6,NA,NA,TGCGCCAGCACCGAGAATAATTCACCCCTCCACTTT,CASTENNSPLHF
TRBV11-3,TRBJ2-7,NA,NA,TGTGCCAGCAGCTTAGATATATGGGGGACCGAATTCTCCTACGAGCAGTACTTC,CASSLDIWGTEFSYEQYF
TRBV15,TRBJ2-7,TRBD2,NA,TGTGCCACCAGCAGAGAGGCTAGCGGGAGCGGTACCTACGAGCAGTACTTC,CATSREASGSGTYEQYF
TRBV5-1,TRBJ2-7,NA,NA,TGCGCCAGCAGCTCCCCGGGTGGCGAGCAGTACTTC,CASSSPGGEQYF
TRBV7-2,TRBJ1-4,TRBD1,NA,TGTGCCAGCAGCTTAGTCGGGACAGGGGTGGATGAAAAACTGTTTTTT,CASSLVGTGVDEKLFF
TRBV7-3,TRBJ2-7,NA,NA,TGTGCCAGCAGCATTACCGGGACAGCGGGCGAGCAGTACTTC,CASSITGTAGEQYF
TRBV19,TRBJ1-6,NA,NA,TGTGCCAGTAGTATCCCCCGCGGTAGGGGGAATTCACCCCTCCACTTT,CASSIPRGRGNSPLHF
TRBV7-9,TRBJ2-5,NA,NA,TGTGCCAGCAGCGTACGCCGGGAGACCCAGTACTTC,CASSVRRETQYF
TRBV6-1,TRBJ1-1,NA,NA,TGTGCCAGCAAAGAGGTATGGGGGCCTGACACTGAAGCTTTCTTT,CASKEVWGPDTEAFF
TRBV2,TRBJ2-1,NA,NA,TGTGCCAGCAGATGGGGTGAGCAGTTCTTC,CASRWGEQFF
TRBV23-1,TRBJ1-1,NA,NA,TGCGCCAGCAGTCAAGGGACGGGGGGAAACACTGAAGCTTTCTTT,CASSQGTGGNTEAFF
TRBV6-5,TRBJ1-1,NA,NA,TGTGCCAGCAGTTCCCCTGGGACGAACACTGAAGCTTTCTTT,CASSSPGTNTEAFF